These 6 T cell receptor beta chains were sequenced from one sample in a study of blood T cell repertoires in COVID-19. The assay was immunoSEQ multiplex PCR, and TCRdb's table has in-frame clones only and misses some. The table has over 120,000 clones, about four fifths seen once. The specimen was peripheral blood. The receptors originated from a woman of 80 years or more with acute or convalescent COVID-19.

The gene calls are TRBV6-2 or TRBV6-3 and TRBJ1-2; D not certain. Germline V gene lookup returns CDR1 MNHEY and CDR2 SVGEGT. The CDR3 consists of 12 residues. The ends were cut back, 6 bases at V and 1 base at J, with 6 bases in the middle. The CDR3 nucleotides are TGTGCCAGCAGCCTCCTTAACTATGGCTACACCTTC. Protein product: CASSLLNYGYTF.

As for this clone: The same CDR3 also results from other DNA sequences found in this sample. V usage is TRBV7-3 and J usage is TRBJ2-3, with 11 bases matching TRBD2. V lost 5 bases, J lost 5 bases, and 3 bases stayed unmatched. This CDR3 is 14 amino acids long. Germline CDR1 is SGHTA and CDR2 is FQGTGA. The CDR3 nucleotides are TGTGCCAGCAGCCCAGGGACTAGCGGAGATACGCAGTATTTT. As protein: CASSPGTSGDTQYF.

The chain carries TRBV10-3 and TRBJ1-5; TRBD1 might be the D (6 bases). CDR1 is ENHRY, CDR2 SYGVKD, per germline. This CDR3 is 14 amino acids long. Trimming pared 4 bases from V and 2 bases from J, leaving 9 bases between. CDR3 loop: CAISGGGGNQPQHF. The CDR3 DNA reads as TGTGCCATCAGTGGGGGGGGCGGCAATCAGCCCCAGCATTTT.

V usage is TRBV9 and J usage is TRBJ2-3; D not resolved. Trimming removed 4 bases at V and 6 bases at J, with 12 bases between. CDR3 length: 13 amino acids. Germline V gene lookup returns CDR1 SGDLS and CDR2 YYNGEE. CDR3 region: CASSTNAGDTQYF. The CDR3, as DNA: TGTGCCAGCAGCACCAACGCCGGGGATACGCAGTATTTT.

The chain links TRBV3-1 (or the pseudogene TRBV3-2) to TRBJ2-5, with D unclear. V was shortened by 4 bases and J by 3 bases, with 3 bases between the two germline ends. This CDR3 has 11 residues. CDR1 is LGHDT and CDR2 is YNNKEL in the germline V gene (reference sequence). This CDR3 is CASSPKETQYF. The CDR3 nucleotides are TGTGCCAGCAGCCCTAAAGAGACCCAGTACTTC.

The chain joins TRBV30 to TRBJ1-6, with D tentatively TRBD1 (6 bases). The V and J ends lost 2 bases and 7 bases respectively, with 9 bases between them. This CDR3 region has 13 residues. The V gene's germline CDR1 is GTSNPN and CDR2 SVGIG (reference sequence). In DNA, the CDR3 is TGTGCCTGGAGTAAGGACAGAAATTCACCCCTCCACTTT. Protein: CAWSKDRNSPLHF.